The clone carrying this TCR beta chain was observed many times. Its antigen is undetermined. TCR beta CDR3 sequences were amplified from RNA transcripts. The HTBI primer set served for first-round RT-PCR of the TCR CDR3. TCRdb recomputed calls from the multiplex PCR reads with MiXCR, one row per CDR3 protein. This table holds 350,000 to 450,000 distinct CDR3 sequences, around 15% found once. This specimen belongs to a study of T cells in Graves' hyperthyroidism and ophthalmopathy. Study-wide results and caveats: From stable hyperthyroidism, ophthalmopathy was separated by a 13 V-J model.

Between the trimmed V and J ends, which lost 4 bases and 4 bases, there was a span of 11 bases. CDR3 length equals 14 residues. Germline V gives CDR1 SGHDN, CDR2 FVKESK. Disease lasting under 3 months, a NOSPECS grade of at least 4, and a Clinical Activity Score of at least 3 were features of the ophthalmopathy patients. Uncontrolled infections, other autoimmune diseases, pregnancy or lactation led to exclusion of patients. PBMCs were sourced from less than 12 ml fresh peripheral blood. The sequenced sample was blood. This TCR came from a man aged 45-60 years with Graves' ophthalmopathy. V is TRBV14 and J is TRBJ2-1; D perhaps matches TRBD2 (6 bases). The CDR3 loop is CASSPGSGYNEQFF. DNA for the CDR3: TGTGCCAGCAGCCCCGGGAGCGGATACAATGAGCAGTTCTTC.